Listed below are T cell receptor beta chains from one sample, sequenced in a study of regulatory T cells in long-lasting Graves disease. Each CDR3 protein is one row after TCRdb ran MiXCR on the multiplex PCR reads. The sample contains roughly 700,000 distinct CDR3 sequences, around 32% of which appear only once. The source was peripheral blood mononuclear cells (PBMCs), collected when the disease was refractory, from a patient treated with antithyroid drugs. The receptors derive from a female donor with Graves disease. CDR3s include the opening cysteine and the closing phenylalanine or tryptophan. Each record gives: CDR3 DNA, CDR3 protein, V gene, J gene, clone size, D gene, CDR3 length. A D gene is named only where the DNA matches it firmly. Rows give clone size only sometimes, using once, few, many, or a class for an expanded clone.

CDR3nt: TGCAGTGCCCCCCAGGCCCATGGGGCAGGGGGATATAATTCACCCCTCCACTTT; CDR3aa: CSAPQAHGAGGYNSPLHF; v_gene: TRBV20-1; j_gene: TRBJ1-6; abundance: few; d_gene: TRBD1; len: 18
CDR3nt: TGTGCCAGCAGGGACAGAGTACCTTCGGACTATGGCTACACCTTC; CDR3aa: CASRDRVPSDYGYTF; v_gene: TRBV6-1; j_gene: TRBJ1-2; abundance: few; d_gene: -; len: 15
CDR3nt: TGTGCCAGCAGCGCATACCTAGGGGGCTACGAGCAGTACTTC; CDR3aa: CASSAYLGGYEQYF; v_gene: TRBV6-2/TRBV6-3; j_gene: TRBJ2-7; abundance: -; d_gene: -; len: 14
CDR3nt: TGTGCCAGCACCACTCTCGGGAACAATCAGCCCCAGCATTTT; CDR3aa: CASTTLGNNQPQHF; v_gene: TRBV6-1; j_gene: TRBJ1-5; abundance: -; d_gene: -; len: 14
CDR3nt: TGTGCCAGCAGTAAAACGAGCGGGCGATTGGAAGCCGGGGAGCTGTTTTTT; CDR3aa: CASSKTSGRLEAGELFF; v_gene: TRBV6-1; j_gene: TRBJ2-2; abundance: -; d_gene: -; len: 17
CDR3nt: TGTGCCAGCGGCGGGATCACAGATACGCAGTATTTT; CDR3aa: CASGGITDTQYF; v_gene: TRBV12-3/TRBV12-4; j_gene: TRBJ2-3; abundance: -; d_gene: -; len: 12
CDR3nt: TGTGCCAGCAGTTTCCGGACAGGGAGCGGCTACACCTTC; CDR3aa: CASSFRTGSGYTF; v_gene: TRBV6-5; j_gene: TRBJ1-2; abundance: many; d_gene: TRBD1; len: 13
CDR3nt: TGTGCCAGCAGCCCTGACCAGGCCGGCGAGCAGTACTTC; CDR3aa: CASSPDQAGEQYF; v_gene: TRBV7-3; j_gene: TRBJ2-7; abundance: -; d_gene: -; len: 13
CDR3nt: TGTGCCAGCAGCCCTCTAGCGGGTAGTTGGGAGACCCAGTACTTC; CDR3aa: CASSPLAGSWETQYF; v_gene: TRBV7-3; j_gene: TRBJ2-5; abundance: once; d_gene: TRBD2; len: 15
CDR3nt: TGTGCCATCCGGGGCGGGGGGCGAAACACTGAAGCTTTCTTT; CDR3aa: CAIRGGGRNTEAFF; v_gene: TRBV10-3; j_gene: TRBJ1-1; abundance: few; d_gene: -; len: 14
CDR3nt: TGCGCCAGCAGCCAACTCCCGGGACAGGTCGTTGAAAAACTGTTTTTT; CDR3aa: CASSQLPGQVVEKLFF; v_gene: TRBV4-1; j_gene: TRBJ1-4; abundance: -; d_gene: TRBD1; len: 16
CDR3nt: TGTGCCAGCAGCCGGGGACAGGGGACATTGACCGGGGAGCTGTTTTTT; CDR3aa: CASSRGQGTLTGELFF; v_gene: TRBV2; j_gene: TRBJ2-2; abundance: few; d_gene: TRBD1; len: 16
CDR3nt: TGTGCCAGCAGCCCCCTCGGAACTGGTAATGAAAAACTGTTTTTT; CDR3aa: CASSPLGTGNEKLFF; v_gene: TRBV12-3/TRBV12-4; j_gene: TRBJ1-4; abundance: many; d_gene: -; len: 15
CDR3nt: TGTGCCAGCAGTTACCGCCAGAACACCGGGGAGCTGTTTTTT; CDR3aa: CASSYRQNTGELFF; v_gene: TRBV6-2/TRBV6-3; j_gene: TRBJ2-2; abundance: -; d_gene: -; len: 14
CDR3nt: TGCAGTGCTAGAGATCGCGGGATGGAGGTGACCCAGTACTTC; CDR3aa: CSARDRGMEVTQYF; v_gene: TRBV20-1; j_gene: TRBJ2-5; abundance: few; d_gene: -; len: 14
CDR3nt: TGTGCCAGCAGCCAAGAGTGGGGTGGCAATCAGCCCCAGCATTTT; CDR3aa: CASSQEWGGNQPQHF; v_gene: TRBV3-1; j_gene: TRBJ1-5; abundance: -; d_gene: -; len: 15
CDR3nt: TGTGCCAGCAGCTTAGCCCCGGCCTACGAGCAGTACTTC; CDR3aa: CASSLAPAYEQYF; v_gene: TRBV11-2; j_gene: TRBJ2-7; abundance: -; d_gene: -; len: 13
CDR3nt: TGCAGCGTGAGGGCCGGTCAGCCCCAGCATTTT; CDR3aa: CSVRAGQPQHF; v_gene: TRBV29-1; j_gene: TRBJ1-5; abundance: few; d_gene: -; len: 11
CDR3nt: TGTGCCAGCTCACCACTGACGGTTGAAGCTTTCTTT; CDR3aa: CASSPLTVEAFF; v_gene: TRBV18; j_gene: TRBJ1-1; abundance: many; d_gene: -; len: 12
CDR3nt: TGTGCCAGCAGTTTATATTCGGGACAGGGGTATAGTTCACCCCTCCACTTT; CDR3aa: CASSLYSGQGYSSPLHF; v_gene: TRBV28; j_gene: TRBJ1-6; abundance: few; d_gene: TRBD1; len: 17
CDR3nt: TGTGCCAGCAGCTCGGGACTGGATCATGGCTACACCTTC; CDR3aa: CASSSGLDHGYTF; v_gene: TRBV6-1; j_gene: TRBJ1-2; abundance: -; d_gene: -; len: 13
CDR3nt: TGTGCCAGTACGAAGGGGCACAACACTGAAGCTTTCTTT; CDR3aa: CASTKGHNTEAFF; v_gene: TRBV19; j_gene: TRBJ1-1; abundance: -; d_gene: -; len: 13
CDR3nt: TGTGCCAGCAGCGTAGGGGGGGGCAGCTTAACCTACGAGCAGTACTTC; CDR3aa: CASSVGGGSLTYEQYF; v_gene: TRBV9; j_gene: TRBJ2-7; abundance: -; d_gene: -; len: 16
CDR3nt: TGTGCCAGCAGTGAAGCACCTTGGATAGGGGGCTCTGGAAACACCATATATTTT; CDR3aa: CASSEAPWIGGSGNTIYF; v_gene: TRBV2; j_gene: TRBJ1-3; abundance: few; d_gene: -; len: 18
CDR3nt: TGTGCCAGCAGTAAAGAACAGAGCACTTATCAGCCCCAGCATTTT; CDR3aa: CASSKEQSTYQPQHF; v_gene: TRBV12-3/TRBV12-4; j_gene: TRBJ1-5; abundance: few; d_gene: -; len: 15
CDR3nt: TGTGCCAGCAGACCGATGGGGGGGGGTCGCTCCTACGAGCAGTACTTC; CDR3aa: CASRPMGGGRSYEQYF; v_gene: TRBV12-3/TRBV12-4; j_gene: TRBJ2-7; abundance: few; d_gene: TRBD2; len: 16
CDR3nt: TGTGCCAGCAGTTCCTCACAGGGCGGCTACACCTTC; CDR3aa: CASSSSQGGYTF; v_gene: TRBV6-2/TRBV6-3; j_gene: TRBJ1-2; abundance: many; d_gene: -; len: 12
CDR3nt: TGTGCCATCAGTGAGCCAGGGATTATGAACACTGAAGCTTTCTTT; CDR3aa: CAISEPGIMNTEAFF; v_gene: TRBV10-3; j_gene: TRBJ1-1; abundance: -; d_gene: -; len: 15
CDR3nt: TGTGCCAGCAGCTTGGGGCGGCCCTCACCCCTCCACTTT; CDR3aa: CASSLGRPSPLHF; v_gene: TRBV13; j_gene: TRBJ1-6; abundance: -; d_gene: -; len: 13
CDR3nt: TGTGCCAGCAGGGACACCTTATCCTACGAGCAGTACTTC; CDR3aa: CASRDTLSYEQYF; v_gene: TRBV25-1; j_gene: TRBJ2-7; abundance: -; d_gene: -; len: 13
CDR3nt: TGTGCCAGCAGCCAAGATCGGGCGAGTTGGAAACTGTTTTTT; CDR3aa: CASSQDRASWKLFF; v_gene: TRBV3-1; j_gene: TRBJ1-4; abundance: -; d_gene: -; len: 14
CDR3nt: TGTGCCAGCAGTACAGGGGGGAGTGGCTACGAGCAGTACTTC; CDR3aa: CASSTGGSGYEQYF; v_gene: TRBV12-3/TRBV12-4; j_gene: TRBJ2-7; abundance: -; d_gene: TRBD1; len: 14
CDR3nt: TGCAGTGCTAGCCTTCTACCGGGACGGCAAGAGACCCAGTACTTC; CDR3aa: CSASLLPGRQETQYF; v_gene: TRBV20-1; j_gene: TRBJ2-5; abundance: -; d_gene: -; len: 15
CDR3nt: TGCGCCAGCAGCTTGGAATGGGACATGAACACTGAAGCTTTCTTT; CDR3aa: CASSLEWDMNTEAFF; v_gene: TRBV5-1; j_gene: TRBJ1-1; abundance: -; d_gene: -; len: 15
CDR3nt: TGTGCCAGCAGTCATCGCGGTCCTAGCAATCAGCCCCAGCATTTT; CDR3aa: CASSHRGPSNQPQHF; v_gene: TRBV27; j_gene: TRBJ1-5; abundance: -; d_gene: -; len: 15
CDR3nt: TGTGCCACCAGCAGCCCCTGGGGTAGCGGGAACTACGAGCAGTACTTC; CDR3aa: CATSSPWGSGNYEQYF; v_gene: TRBV15; j_gene: TRBJ2-7; abundance: -; d_gene: TRBD2; len: 16
CDR3nt: TGTGCCAGCAGCCCCGCCACTGTAGCGTACGAGCAGTACTTC; CDR3aa: CASSPATVAYEQYF; v_gene: TRBV11-2; j_gene: TRBJ2-7; abundance: -; d_gene: -; len: 14
CDR3nt: TGTGCCGCCAGCAGAGCTCTCGGGACAGCCTTCAACTATGGCTACACCTTC; CDR3aa: CAASRALGTAFNYGYTF; v_gene: TRBV15; j_gene: TRBJ1-2; abundance: once; d_gene: TRBD1; len: 17
CDR3nt: TGTGCCAGCAGTTACTTAGGGAATGAAAAACTGTTTTTT; CDR3aa: CASSYLGNEKLFF; v_gene: TRBV6-2/TRBV6-3; j_gene: TRBJ1-4; abundance: few; d_gene: -; len: 13
CDR3nt: TGTGCCAGCAGCTCTGCGACAGGGAGATACCTCTTCAGCTCCTATAATTCACCCCTCCACTTT; CDR3aa: CASSSATGRYLFSSYNSPLHF; v_gene: TRBV11-3; j_gene: TRBJ1-6; abundance: few; d_gene: TRBD1; len: 21
CDR3nt: TGTGCCACCAGCAGAGGACAGGGTGGCTCACCCCTCCACTTT; CDR3aa: CATSRGQGGSPLHF; v_gene: TRBV15; j_gene: TRBJ1-6; abundance: -; d_gene: TRBD1; len: 14
CDR3nt: TGTGCCAGCAGGGCTGGGACTAGCGCTCAAGAGACCCAGTACTTC; CDR3aa: CASRAGTSAQETQYF; v_gene: TRBV12-3/TRBV12-4; j_gene: TRBJ2-5; abundance: -; d_gene: TRBD2; len: 15
CDR3nt: TGCAGTGCTAGTACACACCAAGAGACCCAGTACTTC; CDR3aa: CSASTHQETQYF; v_gene: TRBV20-1; j_gene: TRBJ2-5; abundance: -; d_gene: -; len: 12
CDR3nt: TGTGCCAGCAGTTTATTCGGGGCAGACCGGCGTGGCTACACCTTC; CDR3aa: CASSLFGADRRGYTF; v_gene: TRBV27; j_gene: TRBJ1-2; abundance: -; d_gene: -; len: 15
CDR3nt: TGTGCCAGCAGGTCCAGCTACGAGCAGTACTTC; CDR3aa: CASRSSYEQYF; v_gene: TRBV7-3; j_gene: TRBJ2-7; abundance: few; d_gene: -; len: 11
CDR3nt: TGTGCCAGCAGCGTCGGACAGGGGGCGTTCGAGCAGTACTTC; CDR3aa: CASSVGQGAFEQYF; v_gene: TRBV9; j_gene: TRBJ2-7; abundance: -; d_gene: TRBD1; len: 14
CDR3nt: TGTGCCAGCAGTTACAGTAGTAGGGGGAGGACTCAGCCCCAGCATTTT; CDR3aa: CASSYSSRGRTQPQHF; v_gene: TRBV6-5; j_gene: TRBJ1-5; abundance: -; d_gene: -; len: 16